This T cell receptor (beta chain) derives from a study of blood T cell repertoires in COVID-19. Overall study: Sites across the United States, Italy and Spain contributed samples from acute and convalescent COVID-19. Sample material is recorded as cDNA or gDNA derived from T cells, B-cell-depleted T cells, or PBMCs.

V was clipped by 3 bases and J by 5 bases; unmatched bases: 5. The CDR3 spans 14 residues. Germline lookup yields CDR1 SEHNR and CDR2 FQNEAQ (reference sequence). This clone has just a few counts. Authors' data handling: Counts of nucleated cells, estimated from reference gene primer amplification, were obtained. Data came from immunoSEQ multiplex PCR; TCRdb stores just in-frame clones and leaves some out. V, J and clone size reflect that table, while D and trimming were determined from the DNA. This sample carries over 95,000 clones, roughly four fifths of them seen once, and the ten largest clones take more than 9%.

The sequence was obtained from a human donor in a cohort sampled during active COVID-19. The specimen was peripheral blood. This chain uses TRBV7-9 with TRBJ1-1; 8 positions match TRBD1. CDR3 region: CASSFGQGLTEAFF. DNA for the CDR3: TGTGCCAGCAGCTTTGGACAGGGTCTGACTGAAGCTTTCTTT.